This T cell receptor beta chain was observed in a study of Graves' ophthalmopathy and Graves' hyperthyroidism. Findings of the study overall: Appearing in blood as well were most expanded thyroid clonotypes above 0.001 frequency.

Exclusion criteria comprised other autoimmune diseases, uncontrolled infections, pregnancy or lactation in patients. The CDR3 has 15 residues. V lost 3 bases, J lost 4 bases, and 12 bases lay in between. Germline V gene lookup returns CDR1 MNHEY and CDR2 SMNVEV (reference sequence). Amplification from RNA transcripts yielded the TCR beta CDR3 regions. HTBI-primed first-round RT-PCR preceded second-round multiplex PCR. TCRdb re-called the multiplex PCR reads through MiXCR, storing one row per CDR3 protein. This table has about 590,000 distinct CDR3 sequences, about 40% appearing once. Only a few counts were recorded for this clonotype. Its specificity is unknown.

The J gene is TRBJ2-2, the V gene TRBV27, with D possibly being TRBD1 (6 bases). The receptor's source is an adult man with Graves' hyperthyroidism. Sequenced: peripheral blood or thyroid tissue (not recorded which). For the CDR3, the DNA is TGTGCCAGCAGTTTCGGTACAGGGAGCACCGGGGAGCTGTTTTTT. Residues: CASSFGTGSTGELFF.